This T cell receptor beta chain comes out of a study of T cell repertoires in ileal Crohn's disease. Study-wide background: Biopsies of inflamed ileum from the surgical specimen form M0 samples.

The CDR3 runs 14 residues. CDR1 and CDR2 (germline): SGHNT, YYREEE (reference sequence). Trimming cost V 5 bases and J 2 bases, with 13 bases left between them. Regarding time point: inflamed ileum from the surgical specimen. Findings and caveats of the study: Mucosal expansions were suggested to be mainly CD8 T cells. Active smokers at surgery had more clonal expansions than non-smokers.

TCRdb keeps only in-frame clones here, not all; method: immunoSEQ multiplex PCR. The sample contains some 3,000 clones, around 75% of which appear only once. Regarding this clone: Its antigen is unknown.

The chain is built from TRBV5-4 and TRBJ1-2; weak D call: TRBD1 (6 bases). Sequenced material: ileal tissue. The TCR originated in an adult with Crohn's disease. CDR3 amino acids: CASRDTGLNYGYTF. CDR3 nucleotides: TGTGCCAGCAGGGATACAGGGCTAAACTATGGCTACACCTTC.